A selection of T cell receptor beta chains follows, all from one sample in a study of blood T cell repertoires in COVID-19. Here immunoSEQ multiplex PCR was the method, and the copy in TCRdb shows in-frame clones only, minus some. The sample holds approximately 400,000 clones, approximately 90% seen once. Sequenced: PBMCs or T cells enriched from blood (not recorded which). Source of these receptors: a woman aged 40 to 50 who had been exposed to COVID-19. Both conserved end residues are part of each CDR3. D genes are given only for firm matches. Clone size appears in some rows only: once, few, many, or a class for an expanded clone.

abundance	d_gene	v_gene	j_gene	CDR3nt	CDR3aa
once	TRBD1	TRBV14	TRBJ2-5	TGTGCCAGCAGCCAAGAACGTACAGGGGGAGAGACCCAGTACTTC	CASSQERTGGETQYF
NA	TRBD1	TRBV12-5	TRBJ1-1	TGTGCTAGTGGTTTGGTACCTTGGGGACAGGCTGAAGCTTTCTTT	CASGLVPWGQAEAFF
NA	TRBD1	TRBV10-2	TRBJ2-6	TGCGCCAGCAGCCCCAGCCGCAGACAGGGGGCCTTTGGGGCCAACGTCCTGACTTTC	CASSPSRRQGAFGANVLTF
once	NA	TRBV9	TRBJ2-1	TGTGCCAGCAGCGTAGGTTCGTACAATGAGCAGTTCTTC	CASSVGSYNEQFF
NA	NA	TRBV5-5	TRBJ2-1	TGTGCCAGCAGCCCCCACCCTAACTCCTACAATGAGCAGTTCTTC	CASSPHPNSYNEQFF
NA	NA	TRBV29-1	TRBJ1-2	TGCAGCGTTGGAGGAGGCCTCTATGGCTACACCTTC	CSVGGGLYGYTF
NA	TRBD1	TRBV24-1	TRBJ2-7	TGTGCCACCAGTGACACCGGGACAGGGTTGAACGAGCAGTACTTC	CATSDTGTGLNEQYF
NA	NA	TRBV11-3	TRBJ2-3	TGTGCCAGCAGCTCCCGACCTAGCCGGGTGGATACGCAGTATTTT	CASSSRPSRVDTQYF
NA	TRBD2	TRBV4-3	TRBJ2-1	TGCGCCAGCAGCCAACAGAGTGGGACTAGCGGTTACAATGAGCAGTTCTTC	CASSQQSGTSGYNEQFF
NA	NA	TRBV13	TRBJ1-4	TGTGCCAGCAGCTTAGGAAAGGGACACCCTATAGAAAAACTGTTTTTT	CASSLGKGHPIEKLFF
NA	TRBD1	TRBV19	TRBJ1-1	TGTGCCAGTAGTGGACGGGGGACAGTGAACACTGAAGCTTTCTTT	CASSGRGTVNTEAFF
NA	TRBD1	TRBV7-9	TRBJ2-7	TGTGCCAGCAGCTTGAAAGGACAGGGGAGCTCCTACGAGCAGTACTTC	CASSLKGQGSSYEQYF
NA	TRBD2	TRBV4-3	TRBJ2-1	TGCGCCAGCAGCCGGAAGAGCTGGCGGGAGGGCCAAGAGAAACACAATGAGCAGTTCTTC	CASSRKSWREGQEKHNEQFF
once	NA	TRBV5-1	TRBJ1-6	TGCGCCAGCAACGAACATCCGGGAGGAATCGGACTAGGCTCACCCCTCCACTTT	CASNEHPGGIGLGSPLHF